These 23 T cell receptor beta chains were all obtained from the same sample, sequenced in a study of blood T cells in healthy people across ages. It was with a sample-barcoded 5' primer and a J-beta primer mix that a second PCR of about 7 to 12 cycles was run. A single record per CDR3 protein comes from TCRdb applying MiXCR to the 5' RACE reads. The sample consists of hundreds of thousands of distinct CDR3 sequences, roughly 44% of them appearing once. Sequencing input: blood. The receptors stem from a woman aged 55-70 years in good health.

The V gene is TRBV2, the J gene TRBJ2-3, with D possibly TRBD2 on 6 matching bases. Trimming pared 3 bases from V and 5 bases from J, leaving 15 bases between. Germline CDR1 SNHLY, CDR2 FYNNEI. The CDR3 extends over 15 amino acids. In nucleotides, the CDR3 is TGTGCCAGCAGTGAGGGGGGACTTTCCCAAGATACGCAGTATTTT. Encoded protein: CASSEGGLSQDTQYF.

V usage is TRBV6-6 and J usage is TRBJ1-5; TRBD1 matches 7 bases. The germline V gene encodes CDR1 MNHNY and CDR2 SVGAGI (reference sequence). Germline trimming cut 2 bases from V and 0 bases from J; bases unmatched to any gene: 4. The CDR3 runs 16 residues. This CDR3 reads CASSYLTGYSNQPQHF. CDR3 nucleotides: TGTGCCAGCAGTTACCTGACAGGGTATAGCAATCAGCCCCAGCATTTT.

The chain has TRBV4-2 and TRBJ1-2; D might be TRBD1 (5 bases). The germline gives CDR1 LGHNA, CDR2 YNFKEQ. The CDR3 totals 17 residues. V was shortened by 1 base and J by 4 bases, with 19 bases between the two germline ends. Here the CDR3 reads CASSQAPMEGTSYGYTF. For the CDR3, the DNA is TGTGCCAGCAGCCAAGCCCCTATGGAAGGGACGAGCTATGGCTACACCTTC.

This clonotype was seen more than once but under ten times. This CDR3 is CSSPRVQGSSTNEKLFF. CDR3 nucleotides: TGCAGTTCCCCTCGAGTCCAGGGATCATCAACTAATGAAAAACTGTTTTTT. The V gene is TRBV20-1, the J gene TRBJ1-4; tentative D call: TRBD1 (5 bases). The germline V and J ends were trimmed by 8 bases and 0 bases, with 22 bases remaining between them. From germline, CDR1 is DFQATT and CDR2 SNEGSKA (reference sequence). This CDR3 is built from 17 residues.

The rearrangement uses TRBV20-1 and TRBJ2-5; TRBD2 matches at 11 bases. Germline V gene sequence: CDR1 DFQATT, CDR2 SNEGSKA (reference sequence). CDR3 length: 15 residues. V was clipped by 2 bases and J by 4 bases; unmatched bases: 6. The DNA of the CDR3 is TGCAGTGCTAGACCCACTAGCGGGAGTTTAGAGACCCAGTACTTC. This encodes CSARPTSGSLETQYF.

There are a few counts of this clonotype. The V call is TRBV28, the J call TRBJ1-2; D is possibly TRBD1 (6 bases). The CDR3 contains 12 residues. Germline CDR1 is MDHEN and CDR2 is SYDVKM. Trimming shortened V by 7 bases and J by 7 bases, and 13 bases separated the two germline ends. CDR3 nucleotides: TGTGCCAGCACCACAGGGTTGGGTGGCTACACCTTC. Its protein is CASTTGLGGYTF.

V and J are TRBV5-6 and TRBJ2-7; TRBD1 agrees at 8 bases. Germline loops: CDR1 SGHDT, CDR2 YYEEEE. The ends lost 8 bases at V and 0 bases at J; junction bases unmatched: 4. This CDR3 is 13 amino acids long. CDR3 residues: CARDRASSYEQYF. The CDR3 coding sequence is TGTGCCAGGGACAGGGCCAGCTCCTACGAGCAGTACTTC.

The V gene is TRBV18, the J gene TRBJ2-3, with a tentative D call TRBD1 (6 bases). CDR1 and CDR2 (germline): KGHSH, LQKENI. CDR3 length equals 14 residues. The V and J ends lost 1 base and 2 bases respectively, with 7 bases between them. CDR3 nucleotides: TGTGCCAGCTCACCACGGGGACACACAGATACGCAGTATTTT. Translation: CASSPRGHTDTQYF.

This clonotype came up a few times. V is TRBV6-4 and J is TRBJ2-3; maybe TRBD1 (5 bases). V was clipped by 6 bases and J by 3 bases, with 10 bases between them. Looked up from germline, CDR1 is MRHNA and CDR2 is SNTAGT. This CDR3 spans 13 amino acids. DNA of the CDR3: TGTGCCAGCAGCGAACAGGCAACAGATACGCAGTATTTT. As protein: CASSEQATDTQYF.

The gene calls are TRBV5-1 and TRBJ2-5; D remains unclear. CDR1 and CDR2 from the germline V gene are SGHRS and YFSETQ. This CDR3 is 16 amino acids long. The V and J ends lost 4 bases and 7 bases respectively, with 23 bases between them. The CDR3 DNA reads TGCGCCAGCAGCGACCGTTTGGATTCTTTCATTGGGACCCAGTACTTC. Protein product: CASSDRLDSFIGTQYF.

This clonotype was seen only a few times. The chain combines TRBV18 with TRBJ2-3; D is uncertain. The CDR3 is 12 amino acids. Germline CDR1 is KGHSH and CDR2 is LQKENI. Trimming removed 6 bases from V and 4 bases from J, with 8 bases in between. The DNA of the CDR3 is TGTGCCAGCTCCCAACCGTCAGATACGCAGTATTTT. Its translation: CASSQPSDTQYF.

This clonotype showed up just a few times. This chain links TRBV7-2 with TRBJ2-5; D possibly corresponds to TRBD1 (6 bases). Germline V gene lookup returns CDR1 SGHTA and CDR2 FQGNSA. The CDR3 sequence is 14 residues long. Trimming pared 1 base from V and 5 bases from J, leaving 11 bases between. The CDR3 here is CASSLERGMETQYF. The CDR3 coding sequence is TGTGCCAGCAGCTTAGAAAGGGGGATGGAGACCCAGTACTTC.

This clonotype occurred a few times. This rearrangement joins TRBV2 to TRBJ2-3, with 16 bases aligning to TRBD2. The germline V gene encodes CDR1 SNHLY and CDR2 FYNNEI. The CDR3 contains 16 residues. V lost 8 bases and J lost 6; bases outside the gene matches: 8. CDR3 coding DNA: TGTGCCAGCCACGAAGGGACTAGCGGGGGGGCTGATACGCAGTATTTT. Amino acids: CASHEGTSGGADTQYF.

This clonotype was observed many times. This chain connects TRBV12-3 or TRBV12-4 to TRBJ2-7; TRBD2 matches at 9 bases. This CDR3 spans 14 amino acids. Trimming took 7 bases from V and 2 from J; bases not matched to a gene: 6. CDR3 sequence: CASTRTSETYEQYF. For the CDR3, the DNA is TGTGCCAGCACCAGGACTAGCGAAACCTACGAGCAGTACTTC.

Regarding this clonotype: At one of its ends the junction is not consistent with the germline gene, which may arise from a read error. V and J are TRBV3-1 and TRBJ2-7; 12 bases align to TRBD1. CDR1 and CDR2 (germline): LGHDT, YNNKEL (reference sequence). The CDR3 is made up of 16 amino acids. The CDR3 DNA follows: TGTGCCGGCAGCCAAGAGGGGACAGGGGGCCGGTATGAGCAGTACTTC. This sequence encodes CAGSQEGTGGRYEQYF.

This clonotype has at least ten counts. The chain recombines TRBV5-1 with TRBJ2-1; D tentatively reads TRBD1 or TRBD2 (5 bases each). The V and J ends lost 2 bases and 9 bases respectively, with 6 bases between them. The CDR3 is made up of 11 amino acids. Germline CDR1 and CDR2: SGHRS and YFSETQ. The CDR3 reads CASSFGGEQFF. CDR3 in DNA: TGCGCCAGCAGCTTTGGGGGTGAGCAGTTCTTC.

The CDR3 spells CASSTRQGLNYGYTF. For the CDR3, the DNA is TGTGCCAGCAGTACGAGACAGGGCTTGAACTATGGCTACACCTTC. The chain joins TRBV6-2 or TRBV6-3 to TRBJ1-2; 7 nucleotides line up with TRBD1. The CDR3 has 15 amino acids. Germline trimming cut 5 bases from V and 2 bases from J; bases unmatched to any gene: 8. The germline gives CDR1 MNHEY, CDR2 SVGEGT.

In nucleotides, the CDR3 is TGTGCCAGCAGCCCGACCGGGACTAGCGGGACCGGGGAGCTGTTTTTT. Its translation: CASSPTGTSGTGELFF. The chain couples TRBV9 to TRBJ2-2; 12 nucleotides line up with TRBD2. The CDR3 consists of 16 residues. The V gene end was trimmed by 4 bases and the J gene end by 5 bases; junction bases not matched to a gene: 6. From germline, CDR1 is SGDLS and CDR2 YYNGEE.

This clonotype has only a few counts. CDR3 coding DNA: TGTGCCAGCAGCCAAGTTAGAACTCAGGTCGGTGAGCAGTTCTTC. Amino acid sequence: CASSQVRTQVGEQFF. This rearrangement joins TRBV3-1 to TRBJ2-1; no clear D gene. This CDR3 region has 15 residues. V dropped 1 base and J dropped 9 bases, with 16 bases sitting between them. Germline V gene lookup returns CDR1 LGHDT and CDR2 YNNKEL (reference sequence).

Worth noting for this clonotype: This may be a read error, as it is one base from a much larger clone. This chain connects TRBV25-1 to TRBJ2-3, with 7 bases lining up with TRBD2. Germline assignment: CDR1 MGHDK and CDR2 SYGVNS. Unmatched junction bases numbered 6, after V lost 3 bases and J lost 3 bases. CDR3 length: 15 amino acids. The CDR3 is CASSDGRERTDTQYF. CDR3 in DNA: TGTGCCAGCAGTGATGGGCGGGAGAGGACAGATACGCAGTATTTT.

The sample holds a few counts of this clonotype. This may come from a read error, since a much larger clone is one base off. The rearrangement uses TRBV6-2 or TRBV6-3 and TRBJ1-1, with a tentative D call TRBD1 (6 bases). Between the trimmed V and J ends, which lost 10 bases and 7 bases, there was a span of 13 bases. Germline V gives CDR1 MNHEY, CDR2 SVGEGT. The CDR3 consists of 11 residues. The CDR3 DNA reads as TGTGCCAACAAGAGGGGGGTTGAAGCTTTCTTT. Translated, it gives CANKRGVEAFF.

The V and J genes are TRBV7-2 and TRBJ2-7; a weak D match, TRBD2 (5 bases). Germline assignment: CDR1 SGHTA and CDR2 FQGNSA. The CDR3 spans 14 residues. The V end was cut by 5 bases, the J end by 5 bases, with 16 bases between. CDR3 DNA: TGTGCCAGCAGCGCAGTTGAGGGAATCCACGAGCAGTACTTC. Protein sequence: CASSAVEGIHEQYF.

The chain uses TRBV25-1 and TRBJ2-1; 9 nucleotides match TRBD2. From germline, CDR1 is MGHDK and CDR2 SYGVNS. The CDR3 has 15 residues. The trim removed 2 bases at V and 3 bases at J, leaving 2 bases unmatched. CDR3: CASSEAGGGYNEQFF. CDR3 DNA: TGTGCCAGCAGTGAAGCGGGGGGGGGCTACAATGAGCAGTTCTTC.